These 25 T cell receptor beta chains originate from one sample sequenced in a study of memory B cells and T cells in multiple sclerosis. CFSE-dim autoproliferating and CFSE-high non-proliferating T cells from unstimulated culture were sequenced separately. Pooled replicate wells came from 5x10^7 CFSE-labeled PBMCs cultured approximately seven days without stimulus. Their cognate antigens are unknown. Measured with immunoSEQ multiplex PCR; TCRdb has only the in-frame clones, and not every one. This table holds 30,000 to 40,000 clones, more than 70% found once. The sequenced material came from PBMCs from blood kept in culture. These receptors originate from a human donor with multiple sclerosis.

The chain uses TRBV6-5 and TRBJ2-5; either TRBD1 or TRBD2 may fit D (5 bases each). The CDR3 is 14 residues long. Germline V CDR1 and CDR2: MNHEY, SVGAGI. With 7 bases removed from V and 2 bases from J, the gap between germline ends came to 14 bases. The CDR3 coding sequence is TGTGCCAGCACAACAGAGGGGACGCAAGAGACCCAGTACTTC. Its protein product is CASTTEGTQETQYF.

The V call is TRBV6-5, the J call TRBJ1-1; D not certain. This CDR3 region has 13 residues. CDR1 and CDR2 (germline): MNHEY, SVGAGI. The V gene lost 6 bases and the J gene lost 1 base, with 9 bases spanning the gap. The CDR3 sequence is CASSQGPNTEAFF. The CDR3 coding sequence is TGTGCCAGCAGCCAAGGACCGAACACTGAAGCTTTCTTT.

The chain links TRBV28 to TRBJ2-5; 8 bases agree with TRBD2. J lost 0 bases, V lost 3 bases, and 12 bases had no gene match. CDR3 size: 18 residues. CDR1 and CDR2 from the germline V gene are MDHEN and SYDVKM. The CDR3 bases are TGTGCCAGCAGTTTTCGGGTCGCGGGAGGTAAGGACCAAGAGACCCAGTACTTC. Its protein product is CASSFRVAGGKDQETQYF.

The CDR3 is CASSLGQTNQPQHF. CDR3 in DNA: TGTGCCAGCAGCTTAGGACAGACCAATCAGCCCCAGCATTTT. This chain connects TRBV13 to TRBJ1-5; unclear D gene. The CDR3 extends over 14 amino acids. CDR1 is PRHDT and CDR2 is FYEKMQ in the germline V gene (reference sequence). Trimming removed 0 bases from V and 3 bases from J, with 6 bases in between.

The chain employs TRBV5-1 and TRBJ1-5; D uncertain. Trimming removed 0 bases at V and 1 base at J, with 14 bases between. The CDR3 covers 17 residues. Per the germline V gene, CDR1 is SGHRS and CDR2 is YFSETQ. This CDR3 reads CASSLGGFRVSNQPQHF. Here the CDR3 DNA reads TGCGCCAGCAGCTTGGGGGGTTTTCGGGTCAGCAATCAGCCCCAGCATTTT.

The chain links TRBV6-6 to TRBJ2-1; TRBD1 agrees at 9 bases. Per germline, CDR1 MNHNY and CDR2 SVGAGI (reference sequence). This CDR3 region has 15 residues. V dropped 10 bases and J dropped 7; count of bases not matched to a gene: 14. CDR3 sequence: CAILSVGQGRNEQFF. DNA of the CDR3: TGTGCCATCCTAAGTGTGGGACAGGGCAGGAATGAGCAGTTCTTC.

The V call is TRBV29-1, the J call TRBJ1-1, with D possibly being TRBD1 (5 bases). This CDR3 spans 10 amino acids. The V end lost 0 bases, the J end lost 10 bases, and 6 bases lay between the germline ends. The germline gives CDR1 SQVTM, CDR2 ANQGSEA. The CDR3 is CSVEDRAAFF. CDR3 nucleotides: TGCAGCGTTGAAGACAGGGCAGCTTTCTTT.

CDR3 loop: CASSPLRQTSSYNEQFF. CDR3 coding DNA: TGCGCCAGCAGCCCACTGCGGCAGACGAGCTCCTACAATGAGCAGTTCTTC. This rearrangement joins TRBV5-1 to TRBJ2-1; the D is unclear. There are 17 residues in the CDR3. Germline CDR1 reads SGHRS; CDR2 reads YFSETQ. Trimming removed 4 bases at V and 0 bases at J, with 17 bases between.

The rearrangement links TRBV4-2 to TRBJ2-4; a possible D gene is TRBD2 (6 bases). CDR3 length: 17 amino acids. Germline V CDR1 and CDR2: LGHNA, YNFKEQ. Trimming shortened V by 1 base and J by 3 bases, and 16 bases separated the two germline ends. The CDR3 nucleotides are TGTGCCAGCAGCCAAGGGGAGCGGGCCCCCGTCAAAAACATTCAGTACTTC. Protein sequence: CASSQGERAPVKNIQYF.

V usage is TRBV7-7 and J usage is TRBJ2-2; D unresolved. The germline CDR1 and CDR2 sequences are SSHAT and FNYEAQ (reference sequence). V was shortened by 5 bases and J by 7 bases, with 17 bases between the two germline ends. This CDR3 contains 15 residues. In nucleotides, the CDR3 is TGTGCCAGCAGCCTAGGCGGCCGGGCTGGCGGGGAGCTGTTTTTT. It encodes CASSLGGRAGGELFF.

This clone was recorded once. The rearrangement joins TRBV11-3 to TRBJ2-2; 13 bases agree with TRBD2. CDR3 length equals 15 residues. V was clipped by 5 bases and J by 9 bases; unmatched bases: 6. Germline-derived CDR1 and CDR2 are SGHNT and YENEEA. In DNA form, the CDR3 reads TGTGCCAGCAGCACGAGGACTAGCGGGGGCCGGGAGCTGTTTTTT. It is translated as CASSTRTSGGRELFF.

This chain connects TRBV4-1 to TRBJ1-2; 7 nucleotides agree with TRBD1. The V and J ends lost 3 bases and 7 bases, in that order; junction bases with no gene match: 8. This CDR3 contains 14 residues. Germline V gene lookup returns CDR1 MGHRA and CDR2 YSYEKL. The CDR3 nucleotides are TGCGCCAGCAGCCACCTATCAGGGGGTAGTGGCTACACCTTC. As protein: CASSHLSGGSGYTF.

This clone was observed a handful of times. This sequence joins TRBV19 and TRBJ2-1, with 8 bases matching TRBD1. The CDR3 sequence is 14 residues long. V lost 5 bases, J lost 7 bases, and 7 bases stayed unmatched. Looked up from germline, CDR1 is LNHDA and CDR2 is SQIVND (reference sequence). CDR3 bases: TGTGCCAGTAGTGTAGGACAGGGCCCTAATGAGCAGTTCTTC. Its translation is CASSVGQGPNEQFF.

The chain links TRBV7-6 to TRBJ2-1, with 14 positions matching TRBD2. This CDR3 is built from 17 residues. Germline V lookup: CDR1 SGHVS, CDR2 FNYEAQ. J lost 8 bases, V lost 5 bases, and 11 bases had no gene match. Here the CDR3 reads CASSRPRLAGGPHEQFF. The CDR3 nucleotides read TGTGCCAGCAGCAGACCCCGACTAGCGGGAGGGCCGCATGAGCAGTTCTTC.

This clone was detected only once. The chain couples TRBV7-9 to TRBJ1-2; maybe TRBD1 (6 bases). CDR3 length equals 16 residues. The germline V gene has CDR1 SEHNR and CDR2 FQNEAQ (reference sequence). Trimming stripped 2 bases from V and 2 bases from J, with 15 bases between. CDR3 sequence (DNA): TGTGCCAGCAGCTTAATCCGAGGGGGAGGGAACTATGGCTACACCTTC. It yields the protein CASSLIRGGGNYGYTF.

CDR3 nucleotides: TGTGCCAGCAGTGCCCAGACAGGGGCCCTCACAGATACGCAGTATTTT. It is translated as CASSAQTGALTDTQYF. The V and J genes are TRBV6-1 and TRBJ2-3; 8 bases map to TRBD1. Germline loops: CDR1 MNHNS, CDR2 SASEGT. V gave up 4 bases and J gave up 2 bases; unmatched junction bases: 8. The CDR3 spans 16 residues.

The V call is TRBV6-1, the J call TRBJ1-2; maybe TRBD1 (5 bases). This CDR3 is built from 15 residues. V gave up 3 bases and J gave up 0 bases, with 11 bases separating them. CDR1 and CDR2 from the germline V gene are MNHNS and SASEGT. This CDR3 reads CASSDRALSNYGYTF. CDR3 bases: TGTGCCAGCAGTGACAGGGCCCTCTCTAACTATGGCTACACCTTC.

The chain has TRBV7-3 and TRBJ2-1; 7 positions agree with TRBD2. Germline V lookup: CDR1 SGHTA, CDR2 FQGTGA. The CDR3 contains 16 residues. V trimming: 5 bases; J trimming: 0 bases; junction bases outside the gene matches: 7. In nucleotides, the CDR3 is TGTGCCAGCAGCCCGGTGGGCGGGAGCTCCTACAATGAGCAGTTCTTC. It specifies CASSPVGGSSYNEQFF.

Note on this clone: One junction end does not reproduce the germline sequence, and a read error may be involved. The chain is built from TRBV29-1 and TRBJ2-7; a possible D gene is TRBD2 (6 bases). Germline assignment: CDR1 SQVTM and CDR2 ANQGSEA. This CDR3 contains 14 residues. As DNA, the CDR3 is TGCAGCGTGGAAGAAGACGGGAGCTCCTACGAGCAGTACTTC. Translation gives CSVEEDGSSYEQYF.

This clone occurred a few times. J is TRBJ1-2 and V is TRBV28; no definite D call. Germline V gives CDR1 MDHEN, CDR2 SYDVKM. This CDR3 has 10 amino acids. V was pared by 8 bases and J by 8 bases, with 9 bases between. DNA of the CDR3: TGTGCCAGCGCTGGGGTGGGCTACACCTTC. It codes for CASAGVGYTF.

This clone has more than one count but fewer than ten. The chain couples TRBV13 to TRBJ1-6; D may be TRBD1 (5 bases). Germline V gene lookup returns CDR1 PRHDT and CDR2 FYEKMQ (reference sequence). The V and J ends lost 3 bases and 8 bases respectively, with 14 bases between them. CDR3 length: 15 amino acids. CDR3 DNA sequence: TGTGCCAGCAGCTTGGGCGAAGGGGAATATTCACCCCTCCACTTT. Protein sequence: CASSLGEGEYSPLHF.

This clone was seen a handful of times. V and J are TRBV18 and TRBJ1-5; D not certain. This CDR3 has 13 residues. Trimming shortened V by 1 base and J by 4 bases, and 5 bases separated the two germline ends. Germline V gene lookup returns CDR1 KGHSH and CDR2 LQKENI. This CDR3 reads CASSPQRNQPQHF. In DNA, the CDR3 is TGTGCCAGCTCACCACAACGGAATCAGCCCCAGCATTTT. Complete variable domain (other parts from reference TRBV18 and TRBJ1-5): NAGVMQNPRHLVRRRGQEARLRCSPMKGHSHVYWYRQLPEEGLKFMVYLQKENIIDESGMPKERFSAEFPKEGPSILRIQQVVRGDSAAYFCASSPQRNQPQHFGDGTRLSIL.

The rearrangement links TRBV25-1 to TRBJ1-6; tentative D call: TRBD1 (5 bases). From germline, CDR1 is MGHDK and CDR2 SYGVNS. The CDR3 extends over 15 amino acids. V shed 4 bases and J shed 0 bases, with 7 bases lying between them. CDR3 coding DNA: TGTGCCAGCAGTGTGGGGGACTCCTATAATTCACCCCTCCACTTT. This sequence encodes CASSVGDSYNSPLHF.

The chain has TRBV19 and TRBJ2-1, with 8 bases matching TRBD1. Per the germline V gene, CDR1 is LNHDA and CDR2 is SQIVND (reference sequence). The length of the CDR3 is 13 residues. The V gene end was trimmed by 6 bases and the J gene end by 4 bases; junction bases not matched to a gene: 2. The CDR3 coding sequence is TGTGCCAGTAGCCAGGGGGCATACAATGAGCAGTTCTTC. Translation: CASSQGAYNEQFF.

This sequence joins TRBV7-9 and TRBJ1-1; D gene uncertain. The V end was cut by 1 base, the J end by 1 base, with 16 bases between. CDR1 is SEHNR and CDR2 is FQNEAQ in the germline V gene (reference sequence). CDR3 length equals 17 residues. The CDR3 nucleotides read TGTGCCAGCAGCTTAGTCCAAAGGAGGGAAACGAACACTGAAGCTTTCTTT. The encoded protein is CASSLVQRRETNTEAFF.